The T cell receptor (beta chain) under discussion was sequenced for a study of T cells after yellow fever vaccination. Trimming removed 2 bases at V and 2 bases at J, with 12 bases between. The CDR3 covers 15 residues. The V gene's germline CDR1 is SGHTA and CDR2 FQGNSA. TCRdb used MiXCR to reprocess the 5' RACE reads, holding one entry per CDR3 protein. The table lists approximately 120,000 distinct CDR3 sequences, roughly 6.7% of them singletons. This specimen was CD4+ T cells sorted from PBMCs, taken approximately 11 days after the first yellow fever vaccination. This chain uses TRBV7-2 with TRBJ1-2; D may be TRBD1 (6 bases). This receptor was identified in a man younger than 35 who received the YFV17D yellow fever vaccine. In nucleotides, the CDR3 is TGTGCCAGCAGCTTAAGCGAACAGGGAAACTATGGCTACACCTTC. Its protein is CASSLSEQGNYGYTF.